This T cell receptor beta chain was obtained from a study of glioma-infiltrating T cells. Amplification of TCR alpha and beta CDR3 regions from RNA used iRepertoire nested multiplex PCR. TCRdb reprocessed the multiplex PCR reads with MiXCR, giving one entry per CDR3 protein. Seen here are approximately 120,000 distinct CDR3 sequences, 20% to 25% observed once, and the top ten hold over 12%. Sequences were obtained from glioma tissue, nonneoplastic brain tissue, or PBMCs (not recorded which). This TCR came from a human donor with low-grade glioma or glioblastoma, undergoing nonglioma brain surgery, or in good health (not recorded which).

The CDR3 is CASSTGPDSDTQYF. CDR3 bases: TGTGCCAGCAGCACGGGCCCGGATTCGGATACGCAGTATTTT. The V call is TRBV12-3 or TRBV12-4, the J call TRBJ2-3, with unresolved D. The CDR3 covers 14 residues. V was shortened by 6 bases and J by 6 bases, with 16 bases between the two germline ends.